This is a list of T cell receptor beta chains from one sample in a study of patients and donors after allogeneic stem cell transplantation. TCRdb re-derived calls from the RT-PCR reads in MiXCR, one entry per CDR3 protein. Of roughly 880,000 distinct CDR3 sequences in the sample, approximately 18% are singletons; the top ten hold 5% to 6.5%. The sample consisted of blood, either unsorted or a sorted T cell fraction (not recorded which). The receptors derive from a human donor who was either an allogeneic HSCT recipient or a stem cell or donor lymphocyte infusion donor (not recorded which). It is not recorded whose cells these are; they may come from a transplant donor. Each CDR3 is given with its conserved first and last residue. Size values are once, few and many counts, or a class for expanded clones, and some rows have none.

V: TRBV7-3; size: few; CDR3: CASSIGLGYNEQFF
V: TRBV4-3; size: few; CDR3: CASSQDRVPNTEAFF
V: TRBV5-1; size: few; CDR3: CASSFGHLGQTSGGYTF
V: TRBV12-3/TRBV12-4; size: NA; CDR3: CASSFGGINQPQHF
V: TRBV5-1; size: NA; CDR3: CASSLSPGYTGELFF
V: TRBV6-1; size: NA; CDR3: CASGRTGVGNTEAFF
V: TRBV5-1; size: few; CDR3: CASSFRDLEGQYF
V: TRBV7-9; size: few; CDR3: CASSALEQGEQYF
V: TRBV7-8; size: NA; CDR3: CASSLARLVSEQFF
V: TRBV5-1; size: few; CDR3: CASSNGLDQETQYF
V: TRBV15; size: NA; CDR3: CATSRDLGGFTSSGANVLTF
V: TRBV11-2; size: NA; CDR3: CASSLGRPGQGFYEQYF
V: TRBV12-3/TRBV12-4; size: NA; CDR3: CASSFLLAVKETQYF
V: TRBV12-3/TRBV12-4; size: few; CDR3: CASSGQGLTSYEQYF
V: TRBV2; size: NA; CDR3: CASKQAFNSPLHF
V: TRBV20-1; size: NA; CDR3: CSASWQGPMNTEAFF